This T cell receptor (beta chain) was sequenced during a study of blood T cell repertoires in COVID-19. Study information: The origin of the acute and convalescent COVID-19 samples was the United States, Italy and Spain. T cells, B-cell-depleted T cells, or PBMCs provided the cDNA or gDNA that served as material.

Source study methods: Amplification from reference gene primers served as the basis for estimated nucleated cell counts. TCRdb's table, derived via immunoSEQ multiplex PCR, lists solely in-frame clones and lacks some. Clonal size and the V and J genes are those of that table, whereas D and trimming came from the DNA. Counted here are 110,000 or so clones, 65% to 85% occurring once; the ten biggest clones make up 1.5% to 1.7%. The V end lost 0 bases, the J end lost 4 bases, and 14 bases lay between the germline ends. Germline-derived CDR1 and CDR2 are SGDLS and YYNGEE. The length of the CDR3 is 15 residues.

Material: peripheral blood. V usage is TRBV9 and J usage is TRBJ2-7; D is possibly TRBD2 (7 bases). This TCR derives from a man aged 45-65 years with acute or convalescent COVID-19. The CDR3 protein is CASSVGGGARYEQYF. The CDR3 nucleotides read TGTGCCAGCAGCGTAGGTGGGGGGGCGCGGTACGAGCAGTACTTC.